A single sample is the source of the 12 T cell receptor beta chains below, sequenced in a study of OX40 agonist ivuxolimab in advanced cancers. Sequencing was performed with immunoSEQ multiplex PCR; in TCRdb, only in-frame clones are kept and a portion is missing. The table has about 38,000 clones, around 93% seen once. This material consisted of CD4+ or CD8+ T cells sorted from blood, taken in a trial of the OX40 agonist ivuxolimab. Source of these receptors: an adult with an advanced solid tumor such as melanoma, head and neck, liver or kidney cancer.

The V gene is TRBV7-8, the J gene TRBJ2-3, with TRBD2 matching over 9 bases. V lost 3 bases to trimming and J lost 3 bases; unmatched junction nucleotides: 4. Germline CDR1 and CDR2: SGHVS and FQNEAQ. This CDR3 has 15 residues. DNA of the CDR3: TGTGCCAGCAGCTTGCTAGCGGGATGGACAGATACGCAGTATTTT. This gives the protein CASSLLAGWTDTQYF.

The rearrangement joins TRBV25-1 to TRBJ2-2; 11 nucleotides align to TRBD2. With 6 bases clipped from V and 8 bases from J, the junction kept 2 bases outside the gene matches. Germline CDR1 MGHDK, CDR2 SYGVNS. The CDR3 runs to 13 residues. CDR3: CASRLAGVGELFF. The CDR3 DNA follows: TGTGCCAGCAGACTAGCGGGAGTAGGGGAGCTGTTTTTT.

The chain joins TRBV4-3 to TRBJ2-2; D remains ambiguous. Germline CDR1 LGHNA, CDR2 YSLEER. V was trimmed by 3 bases and J by 8 bases, leaving 4 bases between them. This CDR3 comprises 11 residues. CDR3 sequence (DNA): TGCGCCAGCAGCCAGGGAGGGGAGCTGTTTTTT. Translating it yields CASSQGGELFF.

This chain's CDR3 is CASSRTSDNEQFF. The CDR3 DNA reads TGTGCCAGCAGCCGAACCTCGGACAATGAGCAGTTCTTC. The chain couples TRBV7-9 to TRBJ2-1; D not certain. The CDR3 is 13 residues long. Germline V gene lookup returns CDR1 SEHNR and CDR2 FQNEAQ (reference sequence). V lost 5 bases, J lost 5 bases, and 10 bases lay in between.

The CDR3: CASSKDNTDTQYF. CDR3 in DNA: TGTGCCAGCAGCAAGGACAACACAGATACGCAGTATTTT. V is TRBV7-2 and J is TRBJ2-3; tentative D call: TRBD1 (5 bases). Germline CDR1 is SGHTA and CDR2 is FQGNSA. The CDR3 has 13 amino acids. V was shortened by 5 bases and J by 2 bases, with 8 bases between the two germline ends.

This clone was seen only once. The chain combines TRBV6-4 with TRBJ2-3; TRBD2 aligns across 11 bases. The CDR3 length is 14 residues. The germline CDR1 and CDR2 sequences are MRHNA and SNTAGT. Germline trimming cut 4 bases from V and 4 bases from J; bases unmatched to any gene: 1. Here the CDR3 DNA reads TGTGCCAGCAGTGTAGCGGGAGGGCCAGATACGCAGTATTTT. This translates into CASSVAGGPDTQYF.

The chain recombines TRBV7-9 with TRBJ1-1, with D unclear. The V gene's germline CDR1 is SEHNR and CDR2 FQNEAQ (reference sequence). This CDR3 is 15 amino acids long. V lost 5 bases and J lost 0, with 13 bases in between. This chain's CDR3 is CASSGPDWVNTEAFF. The CDR3 nucleotides are TGTGCCAGCAGCGGTCCGGATTGGGTGAACACTGAAGCTTTCTTT.

This chain links TRBV6-5 with TRBJ1-3; 9 nucleotides align to TRBD1. V gave up 5 bases and J gave up 3 bases; unmatched junction bases: 2. CDR1 is MNHEY, CDR2 SVGAGI, per germline. The length of the CDR3 is 14 residues. Here the CDR3 reads CASSRTGDGNTIYF. The CDR3 DNA follows: TGTGCCAGCAGTAGGACAGGGGATGGAAACACCATATATTTT.

This clone was seen only a few times. The V call is TRBV9, the J call TRBJ2-1; TRBD2 matches 11 bases. CDR3 length: 16 residues. V lost 0 bases, J lost 4 bases, and 3 bases stayed unmatched. Germline V gene sequence: CDR1 SGDLS, CDR2 YYNGEE. For the CDR3, the DNA is TGTGCCAGCAGCGTAGGGGCTAGCGGGAGGTACAATGAGCAGTTCTTC. Protein: CASSVGASGRYNEQFF.

This clone was seen a single time. The chain links TRBV30 to TRBJ1-1; maybe TRBD1 (5 bases). Trimming removed 6 bases from V and 3 bases from J, with 17 bases in between. In germline, CDR1 is GTSNPN, CDR2 SVGIG (reference sequence). This CDR3 contains 14 residues. The CDR3 sequence: CACSRAFRDTEAFF. For the CDR3, the DNA is TGTGCCTGCTCACGGGCTTTCAGGGACACTGAAGCTTTCTTT.

The rearrangement joins TRBV7-3 to TRBJ2-1; 9 bases are shared with TRBD1. Germline trimming cut 5 bases from V and 6 bases from J; bases unmatched to any gene: 5. Germline CDR1 is SGHTA and CDR2 is FQGTGA. CDR3 length: 14 amino acids. Here the CDR3 reads CASSLDRGLNEQFF. DNA of the CDR3: TGTGCCAGCAGCCTGGACAGGGGTCTCAATGAGCAGTTCTTC.

The V call is TRBV5-4, the J call TRBJ2-7, with 10 bases aligning to TRBD1. The CDR3 runs to 16 residues. After removal of 0 bases from V and 3 bases from J, the junction contained 6 bases not matched to a gene. The germline gives CDR1 SGHNT, CDR2 YYREEE (reference sequence). The CDR3 nucleotides are TGTGCCAGCAGCTTGGCCGGGACAGGGGATCTCTACGAGCAGTACGTC. Translation: CASSLAGTGDLYEQYV.